One sample yielded the 13 T cell receptor beta chains listed below, sequenced in a study of blood T cell repertoires in COVID-19. Assay used: immunoSEQ multiplex PCR; TCRdb lists only in-frame clones, some missing. Here the sample spans about 170,000 clones, about 80% being singletons. The sample comprised peripheral blood. Receptor source: a man between 70 and 80 years old with active or convalescent COVID-19.

The V call is TRBV11-2, the J call TRBJ1-2; D is unclear. The CDR3 totals 16 residues. Germline lookup yields CDR1 SGHAT and CDR2 FQNNGV. The V end was cut by 1 base, the J end by 3 bases, with 15 bases between. CDR3 sequence reads: CASSLGRHPRDYGYTF. DNA for the CDR3: TGTGCCAGCAGCTTAGGACGTCACCCGAGGGACTATGGCTACACCTTC.

This clone was observed a single time. The chain links TRBV12-3 or TRBV12-4 to TRBJ1-1, with D unclear. There are 12 residues in the CDR3. The V and J ends lost 6 bases and 8 bases respectively, with 13 bases between them. The CDR3, as DNA: TGTGCCAGCAGCCCCACCAAGAGGGAAGCTTTCTTT. This codes for CASSPTKREAFF.

The chain joins TRBV18 to TRBJ1-4; D is unresolved. This CDR3 has 14 residues. The germline V gene encodes CDR1 KGHSH and CDR2 LQKENI. The ends were cut back, 4 bases at V and 5 bases at J, with 11 bases in the middle. The CDR3 bases are TGTGCCAGCTCACTCCGGGAGCAGAATGAAAAACTGTTTTTT. This translates into CASSLREQNEKLFF. The complete variable domain, with remaining parts taken from reference TRBV18 and TRBJ1-4, reads NAGVMQNPRHLVRRRGQEARLRCSPMKGHSHVYWYRQLPEEGLKFMVYLQKENIIDESGMPKERFSAEFPKEGPSILRIQQVVRGDSAAYFCASSLREQNEKLFFGSGTQLSVL.

The V gene is TRBV30, the J gene TRBJ2-7; D is undetermined. Per the germline V gene, CDR1 is GTSNPN and CDR2 is SVGIG (reference sequence). V dropped 3 bases and J dropped 4 bases, with 10 bases sitting between them. The CDR3 covers 12 residues. The DNA for the CDR3 is TGTGCCTGGAGCGCAACGGGTTACGAGCAGTACTTC. Translated: CAWSATGYEQYF. Full variable domain (missing parts from reference TRBV30 and TRBJ2-7): SQTIHQWPATLVQPVGSPLSLECTVEGTSNPNLYWYRQAAGRGLQLLFYSVGIGQISSEVPQNLSASRPQDRQFILSSKKLLLSDSGFYLCAWSATGYEQYFGPGTRLTVT.

V and J are TRBV19 and TRBJ2-1; the match to TRBD2 covers 13 bases. Per the germline V gene, CDR1 is LNHDA and CDR2 is SQIVND (reference sequence). The CDR3 is 16 amino acids. Unmatched junction bases numbered 10, after V lost 7 bases and J lost 7 bases. Written as DNA, the CDR3 is TGTGCCAGTAAAAGGGAAGGACTAGCGGGAGTAAATGAGCAGTTCTTC. Protein: CASKREGLAGVNEQFF.

Written as DNA, the CDR3 is TGTGCCAGCAGTGAAGCGCAGCGGGGTTGGGCTGAAGCTTTCTTT. It is translated as CASSEAQRGWAEAFF. The chain combines TRBV2 with TRBJ1-1; no definite D call. V dropped 0 bases and J dropped 6 bases, with 14 bases sitting between them. The germline gives CDR1 SNHLY, CDR2 FYNNEI. This CDR3 is 15 amino acids long. Together with reference TRBV2 and TRBJ1-1, the CDR3 gives the full variable domain: EPEVTQTPSHQVTQMGQEVILRCVPISNHLYFYWYRQILGQKVEFLVSFYNNEISEKSEIFDDQFSVERPDGSNFTLKIRSTKLEDSAMYFCASSEAQRGWAEAFFGQGTRLTVV.

The chain couples TRBV28 to TRBJ1-5; 10 bases map to TRBD1. With 5 bases clipped from V and 5 bases from J, the junction kept 6 bases outside the gene matches. The germline V gene encodes CDR1 MDHEN and CDR2 SYDVKM. The CDR3 is 15 amino acids. CDR3 sequence reads: CASSPPGQGYQPQHF. The CDR3 DNA is TGTGCCAGCAGTCCGCCGGGACAGGGGTATCAGCCCCAGCATTTT.

This chain joins TRBV7-8 and TRBJ2-7; D is possibly TRBD2 (5 bases). V shed 5 bases and J shed 0 bases, with 14 bases lying between them. The CDR3 runs 15 residues. Germline V lookup: CDR1 SGHVS, CDR2 FQNEAQ. In DNA, the CDR3 is TGTGCCAGCAGCGAGGGCGCACTGAGCTCCTACGAGCAGTACTTC. As protein: CASSEGALSSYEQYF. Full variable domain (missing parts from reference TRBV7-8 and TRBJ2-7): GAGVSQSPRYKVAKRGQDVALRCDPISGHVSLFWYQQALGQGPEFLTYFQNEAQLDKSGLPSDRFFAERPEGSVSTLKIQRTQQEDSAVYLCASSEGALSSYEQYFGPGTRLTVT.

The V and J genes are TRBV6-2 or TRBV6-3 and TRBJ2-3; the match to TRBD2 covers 8 bases. CDR1 MNHEY and CDR2 SVGEGT come from the germline V gene. The CDR3 is made up of 15 amino acids. The trim removed 4 bases at V and 2 bases at J, leaving 5 bases unmatched. For the CDR3, the DNA is TGTGCCAGCAGTTCGGCGGGGGGTTACACAGATACGCAGTATTTT. It is translated as CASSSAGGYTDTQYF.

The chain employs TRBV30 and TRBJ2-1; TRBD1 is a possible D gene (5 bases). The CDR3 is 13 amino acids. Germline CDR1 is GTSNPN and CDR2 is SVGIG (reference sequence). V lost 2 bases and J 15 bases, leaving 20 bases between the germline ends. This chain's CDR3 is CAWSTPGGADRFF. CDR3 nucleotide sequence: TGTGCCTGGAGTACCCCCGGCGGAGCAGACAGGTTCTTC.

This chain uses TRBV4-2 with TRBJ1-2; D gene unclear. The V end lost 2 bases, the J end lost 8 bases, and 21 bases lay between the germline ends. The length of the CDR3 is 16 residues. Germline V lookup: CDR1 LGHNA, CDR2 YNFKEQ. The CDR3 loop is CASSQRGGWEARGYTF. The CDR3 DNA sequence: TGTGCCAGCAGCCAACGGGGTGGATGGGAGGCAAGGGGCTACACCTTC.

The CDR3 reads CASSLASGSTDTQYF. The CDR3 region has the DNA TGCGCCAGCAGCTTGGCGAGCGGTAGCACAGATACGCAGTATTTT. This sequence joins TRBV5-1 and TRBJ2-3; D may be TRBD2 (5 bases). Germline lookup yields CDR1 SGHRS and CDR2 YFSETQ. V dropped 0 bases and J dropped 0 bases, with 8 bases sitting between them. The CDR3 spans 15 residues.

CDR3 nucleotides: TGTGCCAGCAGCCCGCGACTAGCGGGAGGGGCAGATACGCAGTATTTT. Residues: CASSPRLAGGADTQYF. The chain is built from TRBV11-2 and TRBJ2-3; 14 bases agree with TRBD2. The CDR3 runs to 16 residues. The V gene end was trimmed by 5 bases and the J gene end by 4 bases; junction bases not matched to a gene: 5. Germline CDR1 is SGHAT and CDR2 is FQNNGV.